This T cell receptor (beta chain) was sequenced for a study of blood T cells in healthy people across ages. Whole-study findings and limits: Investigators viewed diversity estimates from one million T cells as underestimates, the study reported. PBMCs went unsorted, and a conclusive naive versus antigen-experienced comparison was therefore prevented. Changes seen in expanded clonotypes were possibly confounded by donor CMV status left unknown.

Together with a sample-barcoded 5' primer, a J-beta primer mix was included in a second PCR lasting roughly 6 to 12 cycles. From each sample, at least 3 million paired-end reads containing CDR3 were obtained. TCRdb ran MiXCR on the 5' RACE reads and lists one entry per CDR3 protein. The table records over a million distinct CDR3 sequences, 42% of them present only once. The CDR3 runs to 20 residues. V shed 4 bases and J 4 bases; nucleotides not matched to a gene: 15. Looked up from germline, CDR1 is SGHDT and CDR2 is YYEEEE. Comment on this clonotype: The antigen is unknown.

V usage is TRBV5-6 and J usage is TRBJ1-6; 12 positions agree with TRBD1. Sequencing input: blood. The clonotype originates from a young woman in good health. Here the CDR3 reads CASSTPTGTGGKEYNSPLHF. In DNA form, the CDR3 reads TGTGCCAGCAGCACCCCTACCGGGACAGGGGGCAAAGAATATAATTCACCCCTCCACTTT.